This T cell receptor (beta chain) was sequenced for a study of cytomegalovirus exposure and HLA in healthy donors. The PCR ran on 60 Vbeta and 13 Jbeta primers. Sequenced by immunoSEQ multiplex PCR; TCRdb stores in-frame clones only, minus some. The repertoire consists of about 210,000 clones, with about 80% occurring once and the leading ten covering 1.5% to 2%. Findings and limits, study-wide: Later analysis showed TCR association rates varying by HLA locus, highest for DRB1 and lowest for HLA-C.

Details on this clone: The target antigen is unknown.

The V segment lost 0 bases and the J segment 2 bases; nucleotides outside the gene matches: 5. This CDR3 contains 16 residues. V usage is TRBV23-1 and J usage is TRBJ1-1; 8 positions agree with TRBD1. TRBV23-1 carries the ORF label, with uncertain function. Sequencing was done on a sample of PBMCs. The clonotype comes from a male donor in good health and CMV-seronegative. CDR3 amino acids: CASSQSSRGLNTEAFF. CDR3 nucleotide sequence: TGCGCCAGCAGTCAATCTAGCAGGGGGCTAAACACTGAAGCTTTCTTT.